This entry lists 25 T cell receptor beta chains sequenced from one sample in a study of blood T cell repertoires in COVID-19. The method was immunoSEQ multiplex PCR; TCRdb's version includes in-frame clones alone and lacks a portion of them. The data hold about 300,000 clones, with around 92% observed a single time. Sequencing input: peripheral blood. These receptors were collected from a woman aged 25-40 years with COVID-19, enrolled during active disease.

The chain employs TRBV12-3 or TRBV12-4 and TRBJ2-3; D gene uncertain. Trimming took 5 bases from V and 2 from J, leaving 5 bases between them. The CDR3 length is 12 residues. CDR3 sequence (DNA): TGTGCCAGCAGTCCCTTCACAGATACGCAGTATTTT. Translated, it gives CASSPFTDTQYF.

This chain uses TRBV6-2 or TRBV6-3 with TRBJ1-5, with no clear D. This CDR3 spans 12 amino acids. Trimming removed 5 bases at V and 7 bases at J, with 9 bases between. CDR1 and CDR2 from the germline V gene are MNHEY and SVGEGT. The CDR3 DNA is TGTGCCAGCAGTAGAAACAAACAGCCCCAGCATTTT. It specifies CASSRNKQPQHF.

This clone was detected once. This rearrangement joins TRBV15 to TRBJ1-2; TRBD1 is a possible D gene (6 bases). The CDR3 totals 16 residues. Trimming stripped 2 bases from V and 4 bases from J, with 17 bases between. CDR1 and CDR2 from the germline V gene are LNHNV and YYDKDF (reference sequence). The CDR3 nucleotides are TGTGCCACCAGCAGATCCGGGACACCAAGTTTCTATGGCTACACCTTC. The encoded protein is CATSRSGTPSFYGYTF.

The genes are TRBV5-1 and TRBJ1-3; D gene unclear. Germline V gene sequence: CDR1 SGHRS, CDR2 YFSETQ. Trimming shortened V by 1 base and J by 0 bases, and 8 bases separated the two germline ends. The CDR3 extends over 15 amino acids. The CDR3 sequence: CASSLTVTSGNTIYF. CDR3 nucleotides: TGCGCCAGCAGCTTGACAGTAACCTCTGGAAACACCATATATTTT.

This clone was seen a handful of times. V and J are TRBV19 and TRBJ1-5, with 12 bases aligning to TRBD1. CDR1 and CDR2 (germline): LNHDA, SQIVND (reference sequence). CDR3 length equals 16 residues. Trimming took 3 bases from V and 6 from J; bases not matched to a gene: 6. The CDR3 sequence: CASSILGQGAGQPQHF. Written as DNA, the CDR3 is TGTGCCAGTAGTATCCTGGGACAGGGGGCTGGTCAGCCCCAGCATTTT.

The chain is built from TRBV7-2 and TRBJ2-7; 9 nucleotides match TRBD2. Germline V gene lookup returns CDR1 SGHTA and CDR2 FQGNSA. The CDR3 consists of 17 residues. V lost 3 bases and J lost 3; bases outside the gene matches: 12. CDR3 region: CASSFRLAAGWGYEQYF. As DNA, the CDR3 is TGTGCCAGCAGCTTCCGACTAGCGGCGGGCTGGGGCTACGAGCAGTACTTC.

This chain links TRBV30 with TRBJ1-2; TRBD1 aligns across 9 bases. The ends lost 3 bases at V and 7 bases at J; junction bases unmatched: 6. The CDR3 consists of 13 residues. Germline assignment: CDR1 GTSNPN and CDR2 SVGIG (reference sequence). The DNA of the CDR3 is TGTGCCTGGAGAGGGGACAGGGCTCGTGGCTACACCTTC. Its protein product is CAWRGDRARGYTF.

The chain couples TRBV2 to TRBJ1-2; tentative D call: TRBD1 (5 bases). Per the germline V gene, CDR1 is SNHLY and CDR2 is FYNNEI. The CDR3 has 15 residues. Trimming pared 2 bases from V and 4 bases from J, leaving 14 bases between. The CDR3 nucleotides are TGTGCCAGCAGTGAATTCCAGGGTAGGGGCTATGGCTACACCTTC. Its translation: CASSEFQGRGYGYTF. Combining the CDR3 with reference TRBV2 and TRBJ1-2 gives the whole variable domain EPEVTQTPSHQVTQMGQEVILRCVPISNHLYFYWYRQILGQKVEFLVSFYNNEISEKSEIFDDQFSVERPDGSNFTLKIRSTKLEDSAMYFCASSEFQGRGYGYTFGSGTRLTVV.

J is TRBJ1-5 and V is TRBV7-2; D ambiguous. The germline V and J ends were trimmed by 1 base and 9 bases, with 16 bases remaining between them. There are 15 residues in the CDR3. CDR1 is SGHTA and CDR2 is FQGNSA in the germline V gene. Written as DNA, the CDR3 is TGTGCCAGCAGCTTAGACGGCCTAGAGGTGTTGCCCCAGCATTTT. Translated: CASSLDGLEVLPQHF.

The rearrangement links TRBV5-1 to TRBJ1-3; no definite D call. Trimming took 4 bases from V and 0 from J, leaving 8 bases between them. The germline V gene encodes CDR1 SGHRS and CDR2 YFSETQ. The CDR3 consists of 14 residues. The chain's CDR3 is CASSPTASGNTIYF. The CDR3 DNA reads TGCGCCAGCAGCCCAACAGCCTCTGGAAACACCATATATTTT.

This rearrangement joins TRBV27 to TRBJ1-2, with 12 nucleotides matching TRBD1. Germline CDR1 MNHEY, CDR2 SMNVEV (reference sequence). The CDR3 is 15 residues long. The V segment lost 0 bases and the J segment 7 bases; nucleotides outside the gene matches: 3. The DNA of the CDR3 is TGTGCCAGCAGTTTATCCGGGACAGGGGGCGTTGGCTACACCTTC. Its protein is CASSLSGTGGVGYTF.

The gene calls are TRBV14 and TRBJ2-3, with unresolved D. The ends were cut back, 6 bases at V and 3 bases at J, with 10 bases in the middle. The CDR3 sequence is 13 residues long. Germline CDR1 SGHDN, CDR2 FVKESK. The CDR3 sequence is CASSLFGTDTQYF. Written as DNA, the CDR3 is TGTGCCAGCAGTCTATTTGGTACAGATACGCAGTATTTT.

The CDR3 reads CAGGDTTGELFF. The DNA of the CDR3 is TGTGCCGGAGGCGACACCACCGGGGAGCTGTTTTTT. The chain uses TRBV6-5 and TRBJ2-2, with TRBD2 as a possible D gene (5 bases). The V end lost 11 bases, the J end lost 4 bases, and 11 bases lay between the germline ends. Looked up from germline, CDR1 is MNHEY and CDR2 is SVGAGI. This CDR3 spans 12 amino acids.

The rearrangement uses TRBV6-5 and TRBJ1-2; D possibly corresponds to TRBD1 (5 bases). CDR3 length equals 13 residues. V was shortened by 2 bases and J by 4 bases, with 8 bases between the two germline ends. Germline V gene sequence: CDR1 MNHEY, CDR2 SVGAGI. CDR3: CASSYRGFYGYTF. The CDR3 coding sequence is TGTGCCAGCAGTTACAGGGGTTTCTATGGCTACACCTTC.

V and J are TRBV2 and TRBJ2-3; 12 positions match TRBD2. Germline V gene lookup returns CDR1 SNHLY and CDR2 FYNNEI. Trimming removed 4 bases from V and 4 bases from J; junction bases left unmatched: 0. This CDR3 comprises 14 residues. CDR3 sequence: CASSGTSGADTQYF. The CDR3 DNA is TGTGCCAGCAGTGGGACTAGCGGGGCAGATACGCAGTATTTT.

The chain couples TRBV5-4 to TRBJ2-1, with 16 bases lining up with TRBD2. The germline CDR1 and CDR2 sequences are SGHNT and YYREEE (reference sequence). This CDR3 is built from 17 residues. V was pared by 4 bases and J by 4 bases, with 5 bases of the junction left unmatched. CDR3 in amino acids: CASSPGTSGGVYNEQFF. CDR3 DNA: TGTGCCAGCAGCCCAGGGACTAGCGGGGGGGTATACAATGAGCAGTTCTTC.

The chain joins TRBV20-1 to TRBJ1-2; possibly TRBD1 for D (6 bases). CDR3 size: 11 residues. The germline CDR1 and CDR2 sequences are DFQATT and SNEGSKA (reference sequence). Trimming left V 4 bases short and J 8 bases short, with 11 bases between. CDR3 region: CSANRVEGYTF. The CDR3 nucleotides read TGCAGTGCTAACAGGGTCGAGGGCTACACCTTC.

The chain carries TRBV6-4 and TRBJ2-6, with 7 bases that match TRBD1. The CDR3 totals 16 residues. Germline V gene data show CDR1 as MRHNA and CDR2 as SNTAGT. The V and J ends lost 0 bases and 2 bases, in that order; junction bases with no gene match: 1. CDR3 bases: TGTGCCAGCAGTGACTCGGGACAGACTGGGGCCAACGTCCTGACTTTC. It is translated as CASSDSGQTGANVLTF.

This clone was seen more than once but under ten times. Distinct nucleotide sequences in the sample also encode this CDR3. This chain joins TRBV7-9 and TRBJ2-7, with 7 bases that match TRBD1. With 3 bases clipped from V and 3 bases from J, the junction kept 5 bases outside the gene matches. Germline assignment: CDR1 SEHNR and CDR2 FQNEAQ (reference sequence). CDR3 length: 14 amino acids. The CDR3, as DNA: TGTGCCAGCAGCTTGGCAGGGGGAAGCTACGAGCAGTACTTC. Protein: CASSLAGGSYEQYF. The full variable domain, completed using reference TRBV7-9 and TRBJ2-7, is DTGVSQNPRHKITKRGQNVTFRCDPISEHNRLYWYRQTLGQGPEFLTYFQNEAQLEKSRLLSDRFSAERPKGSFSTLEIQRTEQGDSAMYLCASSLAGGSYEQYFGPGTRLTVT.

This chain links TRBV7-8 with TRBJ2-7; D possibly corresponds to TRBD1 (6 bases). V lost 7 bases and J lost 2, with 12 bases in between. The CDR3 is 13 amino acids. The germline CDR1 and CDR2 sequences are SGHVS and FQNEAQ. CDR3 region: CASTKQGPYEQYF. The CDR3 region has the DNA TGTGCCAGCACCAAACAGGGTCCCTACGAGCAGTACTTC.

The V call is TRBV3-1 (or the pseudogene TRBV3-2), the J call TRBJ2-1, with 11 bases fitting TRBD1. The CDR3 runs to 15 residues. V was pared by 2 bases and J by 5 bases, with 2 bases of the junction left unmatched. CDR1 is LGHDT, CDR2 YNNKEL, per germline (reference sequence). The CDR3 reads CASSQPGQGDNEQFF. The CDR3 DNA reads as TGTGCCAGCAGCCAACCGGGACAGGGGGACAATGAGCAGTTCTTC.

The chain uses TRBV9 and TRBJ2-3; a weak D match, TRBD2 (5 bases). CDR3 length: 15 residues. Germline V gene lookup returns CDR1 SGDLS and CDR2 YYNGEE. The V gene lost 2 bases and the J gene lost 5 bases, with 15 bases spanning the gap. The CDR3 spells CASSVSARRGDTQYF. The CDR3 DNA sequence: TGTGCCAGCAGCGTTTCTGCCCGCCGGGGAGATACGCAGTATTTT.

V usage is TRBV6-1 and J usage is TRBJ2-1, with a tentative D call TRBD1 (6 bases). Germline lookup yields CDR1 MNHNS and CDR2 SASEGT. Trimming stripped 0 bases from V and 0 bases from J, with 15 bases between. The CDR3 is 18 residues long. The chain's CDR3 is CASSEAVMGAGSYNEQFF. The CDR3 DNA sequence: TGTGCCAGCAGTGAAGCGGTCATGGGGGCTGGCTCCTACAATGAGCAGTTCTTC.

The chain is built from TRBV2 and TRBJ2-2, with a tentative D call TRBD2 (5 bases). The germline V and J ends were trimmed by 4 bases and 5 bases, with 14 bases remaining between them. CDR1 SNHLY and CDR2 FYNNEI come from the germline V gene. The CDR3 contains 15 residues. The CDR3 spells CASSGERELTGELFF. CDR3 nucleotides: TGTGCCAGCAGTGGGGAGAGGGAGTTGACCGGGGAGCTGTTTTTT.

This clone showed up just a few times. This chain connects TRBV4-2 to TRBJ2-1; TRBD2 might be the D (6 bases). Trimming removed 0 bases at V and 0 bases at J, with 9 bases between. CDR1 LGHNA and CDR2 YNFKEQ come from the germline V gene. CDR3 length equals 16 residues. The CDR3 here is CASSQDSEGSYNEQFF. The CDR3 DNA sequence: TGTGCCAGCAGCCAAGATTCGGAGGGCTCCTACAATGAGCAGTTCTTC.